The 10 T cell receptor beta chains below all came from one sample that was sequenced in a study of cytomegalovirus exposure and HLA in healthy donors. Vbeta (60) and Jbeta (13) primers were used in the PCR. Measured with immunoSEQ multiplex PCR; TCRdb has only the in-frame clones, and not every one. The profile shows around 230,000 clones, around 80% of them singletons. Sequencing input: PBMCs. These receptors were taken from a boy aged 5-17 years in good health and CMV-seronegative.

The CDR3 DNA follows: TGTGCCTGGAGAACCGACGGACTAGCGGGAGTAACAGATACGCAGTATTTT. Translation gives CAWRTDGLAGVTDTQYF. The genes are TRBV30 and TRBJ2-3; the match to TRBD2 covers 13 bases. This CDR3 is built from 17 residues. J was trimmed by 3 bases and V by 3 bases; bases with no gene match: 9. The germline V gene encodes CDR1 GTSNPN and CDR2 SVGIG (reference sequence).

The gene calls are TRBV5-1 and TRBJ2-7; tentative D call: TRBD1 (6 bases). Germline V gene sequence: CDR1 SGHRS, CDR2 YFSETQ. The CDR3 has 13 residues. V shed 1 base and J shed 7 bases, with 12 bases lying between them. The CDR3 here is CASSLRDTREQYF. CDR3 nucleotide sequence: TGCGCCAGCAGCTTGCGGGACACGAGGGAGCAGTACTTC.

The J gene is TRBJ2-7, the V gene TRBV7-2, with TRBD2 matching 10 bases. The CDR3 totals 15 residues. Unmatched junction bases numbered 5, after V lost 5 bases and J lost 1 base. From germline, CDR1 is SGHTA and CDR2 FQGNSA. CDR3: CASSLWTSGSYEQYF. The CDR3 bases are TGTGCCAGCAGCCTTTGGACTAGCGGTTCCTACGAGCAGTACTTC.

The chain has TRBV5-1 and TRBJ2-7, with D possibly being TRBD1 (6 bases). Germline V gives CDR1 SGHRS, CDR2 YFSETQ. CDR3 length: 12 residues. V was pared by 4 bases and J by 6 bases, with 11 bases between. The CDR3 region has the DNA TGCGCCAGCAGCGAACAGGGCCGCGAGCAGTACTTC. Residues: CASSEQGREQYF.

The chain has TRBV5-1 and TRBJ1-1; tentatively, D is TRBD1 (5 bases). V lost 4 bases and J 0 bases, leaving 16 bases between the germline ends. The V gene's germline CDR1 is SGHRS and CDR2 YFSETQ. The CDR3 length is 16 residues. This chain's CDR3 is CASSPILTAMNTEAFF. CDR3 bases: TGCGCCAGCAGCCCCATCCTGACAGCCATGAACACTGAAGCTTTCTTT.

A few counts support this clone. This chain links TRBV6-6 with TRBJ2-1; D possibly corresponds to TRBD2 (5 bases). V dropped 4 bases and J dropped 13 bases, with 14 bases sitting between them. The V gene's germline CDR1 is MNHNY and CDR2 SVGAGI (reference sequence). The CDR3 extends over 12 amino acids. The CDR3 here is CASSSVAGLQFF. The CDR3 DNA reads TGTGCCAGCAGTTCTGTTGCGGGCCTCCAGTTCTTC.

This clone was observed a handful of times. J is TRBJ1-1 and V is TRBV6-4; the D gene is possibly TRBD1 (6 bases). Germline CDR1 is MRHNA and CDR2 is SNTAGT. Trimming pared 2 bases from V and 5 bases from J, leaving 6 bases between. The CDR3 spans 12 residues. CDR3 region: CASSDRGTEAFF. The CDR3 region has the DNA TGTGCCAGCAGTGACAGGGGGACTGAAGCTTTCTTT.

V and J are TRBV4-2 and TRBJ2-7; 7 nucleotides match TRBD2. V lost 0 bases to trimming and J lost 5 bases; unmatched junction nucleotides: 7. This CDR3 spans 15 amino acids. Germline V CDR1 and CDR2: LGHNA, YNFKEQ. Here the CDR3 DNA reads TGTGCCAGCAGCCAAGAGGCGGGAGTGGTTAACGAGCAGTACTTC. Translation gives CASSQEAGVVNEQYF.

The CDR3 nucleotides read TGTGCCAGCAGCTTAGTAAGAGGACAAGGCACTGAAGCTTTCTTT. Encoded protein: CASSLVRGQGTEAFF. The chain uses TRBV7-9 and TRBJ1-1, with D tentatively TRBD1 (5 bases). The V end lost 1 base, the J end lost 4 bases, and 13 bases lay between the germline ends. The V gene's germline CDR1 is SEHNR and CDR2 FQNEAQ (reference sequence). The CDR3 runs to 15 residues.

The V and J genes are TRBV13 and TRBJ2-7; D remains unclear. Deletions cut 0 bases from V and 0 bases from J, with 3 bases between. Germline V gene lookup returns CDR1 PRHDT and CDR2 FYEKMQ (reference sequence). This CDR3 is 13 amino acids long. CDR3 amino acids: CASSLGHSYEQYF. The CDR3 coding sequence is TGTGCCAGCAGCTTAGGACACTCCTACGAGCAGTACTTC.